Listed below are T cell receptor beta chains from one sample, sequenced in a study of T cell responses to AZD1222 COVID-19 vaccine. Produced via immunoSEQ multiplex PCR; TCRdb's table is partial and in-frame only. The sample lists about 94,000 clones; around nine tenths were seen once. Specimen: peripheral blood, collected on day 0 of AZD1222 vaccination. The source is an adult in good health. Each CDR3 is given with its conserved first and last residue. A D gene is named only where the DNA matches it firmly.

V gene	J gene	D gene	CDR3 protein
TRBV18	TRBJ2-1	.	CASSPATAYNEQFF
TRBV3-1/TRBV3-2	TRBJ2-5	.	CASSQSSTRETQYF
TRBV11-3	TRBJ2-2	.	CASSSLGELFF
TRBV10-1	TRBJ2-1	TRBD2	CASSERLAGKGNEQFF
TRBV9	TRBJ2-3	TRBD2	CASSAPMATSGGGLVDTQYF
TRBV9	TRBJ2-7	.	CASSVGARAYEQYF
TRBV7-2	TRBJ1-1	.	CASSPTVGRLNPENTEAFF
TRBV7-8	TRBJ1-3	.	CASSFAGSGNTIYF
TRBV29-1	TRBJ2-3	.	CSVLFQSTDTQYF
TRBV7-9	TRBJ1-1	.	CASSPWSERNTEAFF
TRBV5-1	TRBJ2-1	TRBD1	CASSLELRDRGSEQFF
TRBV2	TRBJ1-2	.	CASKVENYGYTF
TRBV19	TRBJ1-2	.	CASATDRSYGYTF
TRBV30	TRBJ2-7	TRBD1	CAWSMVGQLFSYEQYF
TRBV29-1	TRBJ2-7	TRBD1	CSVAKNRDREQYF
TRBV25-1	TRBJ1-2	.	CASSESGRVYYGYTF